Below, one T cell receptor beta chain is given with its context. Its antigen is undetermined. This record belongs to a study of cytomegalovirus exposure and HLA in healthy donors. Study-wide results and limits: An Asian-associated ancestry cluster reportedly showed fewer N-insertions than the roughly 600-donor mean in a later analysis. Prior analysis indicated that the majority of TCR beta V segments exhibited productivity approximately 87% or approximately 30% of the time.

Germline trimming cut 2 bases from V and 6 bases from J; bases unmatched to any gene: 14. CDR1 MGHDK and CDR2 SYGVNS come from the germline V gene. The CDR3 loop spans 17 amino acids. These donors, healthy bone marrow donors, were studied. The PCR used 60 Vbeta and 13 Jbeta primers. The data were produced by immunoSEQ multiplex PCR, yet TCRdb's version contains in-frame clones alone and is incomplete. The table lists about 160,000 clones, approximately 79% of them singletons. What was sequenced was PBMCs. This chain links TRBV25-1 with TRBJ2-3; 7 nucleotides align to TRBD2. This sequence originates from a man aged 45-65 years in good health and CMV-seropositive. The CDR3: CASSEAGLAVAKDTQYF. CDR3 bases: TGTGCCAGCAGTGAAGCAGGCCTAGCGGTAGCCAAGGATACGCAGTATTTT.